Listed below are T cell receptor beta chains from one sample, sequenced in a study of T cells in Graves' hyperthyroidism and ophthalmopathy. TCRdb recomputed calls from the multiplex PCR reads with MiXCR, one row per CDR3 protein. Of nearly 750,000 distinct CDR3 sequences listed, 30% to 40% were seen once; the top ten hold 31%. The specimen sequenced was blood. These receptor sequences come from a woman aged 40 to 55 with Graves' hyperthyroidism. CDR3s include the opening cysteine and the closing phenylalanine or tryptophan. The D gene is left open where the match is weak. Rows give clone size only sometimes, using once, few, many, or a class for an expanded clone.

CASSQDWETTQYF | TGTGCCAGCAGCCAAGATTGGGAAACGACCCAGTACTTC | NA | TRBV3-1 | NA | TRBJ2-5
CASSTDRGAYEQYF | TGTGCCAGCAGCACCGACAGGGGGGCCTACGAGCAGTACTTC | many | TRBV11-2 | TRBD1 | TRBJ2-7
CASSLDVSPVNQPQHF | TGTGCCAGCAGCCTCGACGTCAGTCCGGTAAATCAGCCCCAGCATTTT | many | TRBV7-9 | NA | TRBJ1-5
CASSELGFGGRAFF | TGTGCCAGCAGCGAATTAGGATTTGGGGGCAGAGCTTTCTTT | NA | TRBV7-2 | NA | TRBJ1-1
CSASLGRDGYTF | TGCAGTGCTAGTCTCGGACGGGATGGCTACACCTTC | NA | TRBV20-1 | NA | TRBJ1-2
CSVGAGGEAFF | TGCAGCGTTGGAGCAGGGGGCGAAGCTTTCTTT | many | TRBV29-1 | TRBD1 | TRBJ1-1
CASSPSSGAETQYF | TGTGCCAGCTCACCAAGTTCGGGGGCCGAGACCCAGTACTTC | NA | TRBV25-1 | NA | TRBJ2-5
CASSLNPTGDRNTIYF | TGTGCCAGCAGCTTAAACCCGACAGGGGACCGAAACACCATATATTTT | many | TRBV7-2 | TRBD1 | TRBJ1-3
CATGTGGDEQYF | TGCGCCACCGGGACAGGGGGCGACGAGCAGTACTTC | NA | TRBV10-2 | TRBD1 | TRBJ2-7
CSARDLGGETQYF | TGCAGTGCTAGAGATCTGGGTGGAGAGACCCAGTACTTC | many | TRBV20-1 | NA | TRBJ2-5
CASSRDGVNTEAFF | TGTGCCAGCAGCCGGGACGGGGTGAACACTGAAGCTTTCTTT | NA | TRBV6-5 | NA | TRBJ1-1
CATSGPVGTEAFF | TGTGCCACATCAGGGCCCGTGGGAACTGAAGCTTTCTTT | many | TRBV6-5 | NA | TRBJ1-1
CASSPGTGVVETQYF | TGTGCCAGCAGCCCCGGGACAGGGGTGGTGGAGACCCAGTACTTC | many | TRBV7-9 | TRBD1 | TRBJ2-5
CASSARNMNTEAFF | TGTGCCAGCAGTGCTAGAAACATGAACACTGAAGCTTTCTTT | NA | TRBV25-1 | NA | TRBJ1-1
CSATGGGSSYEQYF | TGCAGTGCTACAGGGGGCGGTAGCTCCTACGAGCAGTACTTC | many | TRBV20-1 | TRBD1 | TRBJ2-7
CASSFQYGTINEQYF | TGTGCCAGCAGCTTTCAATATGGGACGATCAACGAGCAGTACTTC | many | TRBV7-6 | NA | TRBJ2-7
CASSFGSAGFGETQYF | TGTGCCAGCAGCTTCGGTTCGGCAGGGTTCGGGGAGACCCAGTACTTC | many | TRBV7-9 | NA | TRBJ2-5
CASSQSDTQYF | TGTGCCAGCAGCCAATCAGATACGCAGTATTTT | NA | TRBV7-9 | NA | TRBJ2-3
CASSLAGQGERYTF | TGCGCCAGCAGCTTGGCAGGGCAGGGGGAGCGTTACACCTTC | many | TRBV5-1 | TRBD1 | TRBJ1-2
CATSRDPKGGKETQYF | TGTGCCACCAGCAGAGATCCAAAGGGGGGGAAAGAGACCCAGTACTTC | many | TRBV15 | NA | TRBJ2-5
CASSQGVSYGHTF | TGCGCCAGCAGCCAAGGAGTCAGCTATGGCCACACCTTC | NA | TRBV4-3 | NA | TRBJ1-2
CAIHSGQALNTEAFF | TGTGCCATCCATTCGGGACAGGCCTTGAACACTGAAGCTTTCTTT | many | TRBV10-3 | TRBD1 | TRBJ1-1
CSASLMAYEQYF | TGCAGTGCTTCTCTGATGGCCTACGAGCAGTACTTC | NA | TRBV20-1 | NA | TRBJ2-7
CASGLDRGGYTF | TGTGCTAGTGGTTTGGACAGAGGGGGCTACACCTTC | few | TRBV12-5 | NA | TRBJ1-2
CASNFITGTEAFF | TGTGCCAGCAACTTTATTACGGGCACTGAAGCTTTCTTT | many | TRBV7-9 | NA | TRBJ1-1
CASSSLPVMGANGYTF | TGCGCCAGCAGCTCGTTACCAGTGATGGGGGCGAATGGCTACACCTTC | few | TRBV5-1 | NA | TRBJ1-2
CASSPGGRSTDTQYF | TGTGCCAGCAGCCCGGGGGGGCGCAGCACAGATACGCAGTATTTT | NA | TRBV7-8 | TRBD2 | TRBJ2-3
CASRDYPANTGELFF | TGTGCCAGCCGGGACTATCCCGCGAACACCGGGGAGCTGTTTTTT | few | TRBV6-5 | TRBD2 | TRBJ2-2
CASKNGQGAGDTEAFF | TGTGCCAGTAAGAACGGACAGGGGGCCGGGGACACTGAAGCTTTCTTT | NA | TRBV19 | TRBD1 | TRBJ1-1
CASSFFGEQFF | TGTGCCAGCAGCTTTTTCGGTGAGCAGTTCTTC | NA | TRBV7-9 | NA | TRBJ2-1
CSVDRAAQGTGGGYTF | TGCAGCGTTGATCGTGCTGCCCAGGGGACGGGGGGGGGCTACACCTTC | NA | TRBV29-1 | NA | TRBJ1-2
CASSLRTGAFGGYTF | TGTGCCAGCAGCTTACGGACAGGGGCCTTCGGTGGCTACACCTTC | NA | TRBV7-6 | TRBD1 | TRBJ1-2
CSVVHQNTIYF | TGCAGCGTTGTTCACCAAAACACCATATATTTT | many | TRBV29-1 | NA | TRBJ1-3
CASSFSEYQETQYF | TGTGCCAGCAGCTTCTCAGAGTACCAAGAGACCCAGTACTTC | many | TRBV7-9 | NA | TRBJ2-5
CASSGTGVAEAFF | TGTGCCAGTAGTGGTACAGGGGTAGCCGAAGCTTTCTTT | many | TRBV19 | TRBD1 | TRBJ1-1
CASSPSVSANEKLFF | TGTGCCAGCTCACCTTCCGTCAGTGCTAATGAAAAACTGTTTTTT | NA | TRBV18 | NA | TRBJ1-4
CASSIGGTYYTEAFF | TGTGCCAGCAGTATAGGAGGGACATACTACACTGAAGCTTTCTTT | NA | TRBV25-1 | NA | TRBJ1-1
CASTSGTASYEQYF | TGTGCCAGCACCTCCGGGACAGCCTCCTACGAGCAGTACTTC | few | TRBV12-3/TRBV12-4 | TRBD1 | TRBJ2-7
CASRETGVANTEAFF | TGTGCCAGCAGAGAGACAGGGGTTGCAAACACTGAAGCTTTCTTT | few | TRBV10-3 | TRBD1 | TRBJ1-1
CASSLNGARETQYF | TGTGCCAGCAGCTTAAATGGAGCTCGGGAGACCCAGTACTTC | many | TRBV7-2 | NA | TRBJ2-5
CASSQRYDRNYGYTF | TGTGCCAGTAGTCAACGATACGATAGGAACTATGGCTACACCTTC | many | TRBV19 | NA | TRBJ1-2